This T cell receptor (beta chain) was profiled in a study of blood T cells in healthy people across ages. Through a sample-barcoded 5' primer and a J-beta primer mix, a second PCR was run for roughly 6 to 12 cycles. TCRdb re-called the 5' RACE reads through MiXCR, storing one row per CDR3 protein. This sample yields around 1,900,000 distinct CDR3 sequences, of which around 42% are seen a single time; under 25% belongs to the top ten. On this clonotype itself: Its matching antigen is unknown.

Findings of the study overall: The authors considered diversity estimates from one million T cells to be underestimates. Changes in expanded clonotypes were possibly confounded, as the CMV status of donors was unknown. While age rose, TCR beta diversity per million T cells dropped in a roughly linear way.

The CDR3 covers 12 residues. Trimming shortened V by 6 bases and J by 3 bases, and 8 bases separated the two germline ends. The sample providers were healthy Caucasian people from Russia, aged about 6 to 90. The sequencing sample was made of blood. This receptor was obtained from a human donor in good health. The chain has TRBV12-3 or TRBV12-4 and TRBJ2-5; D unresolved. CDR3 residues: CASRNIEETQYF. In DNA form, the CDR3 reads TGTGCCAGCAGGAACATAGAAGAGACCCAGTACTTC.